A selection of T cell receptor beta chains follows, all from one sample in a study of CD8+CD57+ T cells in acquired aplastic anemia. TCRdb independently ran MiXCR on the reads; one entry per CDR3 protein. The sample lists 150,000 to 200,000 distinct CDR3 sequences; roughly half were seen once. The sequenced sample consisted of sorted CD4+, CD8+, or CD8+CD57+ T cells (not recorded which) from PBMCs. The receptors come from a human donor with aplastic anemia. Each CDR3 is given with its conserved first and last residue. A D gene is named only where the DNA matches it firmly. Rows may omit the clone size; those that give it use once, few, many or a size class.

V gene	clone size	CDR3 length	J gene	D gene	CDR3 protein	CDR3 DNA
TRBV5-1	many	15	TRBJ2-5	NA	CASSLGTATQETQYF	TGCGCCAGCAGCTTGGGCACAGCAACCCAAGAGACCCAGTACTTC
TRBV2	medium-sized	13	TRBJ2-5	NA	CASRSTGMQTQYF	TGTGCCAGCAGGTCCACCGGGATGCAGACCCAGTACTTC
TRBV6-1	many	14	TRBJ1-5	NA	CATGNRHSNQPQHF	TGTGCCACCGGGAACAGGCATAGCAATCAGCCCCAGCATTTT
TRBV29-1	NA	12	TRBJ2-7	NA	CSVGASSYEQYF	TGCAGCGTTGGGGCATCCTCCTACGAGCAGTACTTC
TRBV4-3	many	16	TRBJ2-5	NA	CASSQDVTSPQETQYF	TGCGCCAGCAGCCAAGATGTGACTAGTCCCCAAGAGACCCAGTACTTC
TRBV29-1	NA	12	TRBJ1-1	TRBD1	CSVGQGNTEAFF	TGCAGCGTAGGACAGGGGAACACTGAAGCTTTCTTT
TRBV10-3	NA	13	TRBJ2-5	NA	CAISESSTETQYF	TGTGCCATCAGTGAGTCGAGTACGGAGACCCAGTACTTC
TRBV29-1	few	12	TRBJ1-2	NA	CSVTTGTTMETF	TGCAGCGTTACGACCGGGACAACCATGGAGACCTTC
TRBV19	NA	12	TRBJ2-7	NA	CASSIDPHEQYF	TGTGCCAGTAGTATAGATCCCCACGAGCAGTACTTC
TRBV20-1	NA	12	TRBJ1-1	NA	CSAPQGNTEAFF	TGCAGTGCTCCACAGGGGAACACTGAAGCTTTCTTT
TRBV27	NA	12	TRBJ2-1	NA	CASSLTVNEQFF	TGTGCCAGCAGTTTAACTGTAAATGAGCAGTTCTTC
TRBV14	NA	15	TRBJ1-2	NA	CASSQEDRRGYGYTF	TGTGCCAGCAGCCAAGAAGACAGGAGAGGATATGGCTACACCTTC
TRBV6-1	many	14	TRBJ1-1	NA	CASSLLGGNTEAFF	TGTGCCAGCAGTCTTCTTGGGGGGAACACTGAAGCTTTCTTT
TRBV7-9	NA	12	TRBJ2-7	NA	CASSHGSYEQYF	TGTGCCAGCAGCCATGGGTCCTACGAGCAGTACTTC
TRBV7-8	NA	14	TRBJ2-7	NA	CASSLQVGTNEQYF	TGTGCCAGCAGCCTGCAGGTGGGGACCAACGAGCAGTACTTC
TRBV7-3	NA	13	TRBJ1-6	NA	CASSLGDASPLHF	TGTGCCAGCAGCTTAGGGGACGCCTCACCCCTCCACTTT
TRBV7-2	many	12	TRBJ2-5	NA	CASSRGLETQYF	TGTGCCAGCAGCAGGGGATTAGAGACCCAGTACTTC
TRBV5-4	NA	13	TRBJ2-7	NA	CASRSLGANEQYF	TGTGCCAGCAGATCCCTGGGGGCTAACGAGCAGTACTTC
TRBV20-1	NA	15	TRBJ2-7	TRBD2	CSASASGIGSYEQYF	TGCAGTGCTAGCGCTAGCGGGATCGGGAGCTACGAGCAGTACTTC
TRBV20-1	many	14	TRBJ1-4	NA	CSVPLGTTNEKLFF	TGCAGTGTCCCACTCGGGACTACCAATGAAAAACTGTTTTTT
TRBV19	NA	11	TRBJ2-7	NA	CASRTAYEQYF	TGTGCCAGTAGGACAGCCTACGAGCAGTACTTC
TRBV5-1	many	15	TRBJ2-7	TRBD2	CASSLAAGGIYEQYF	TGCGCCAGCAGCTTGGCTGCGGGAGGTATCTACGAGCAGTACTTC
TRBV15	NA	13	TRBJ1-5	NA	CATSRAVQQPQHF	TGTGCCACCAGCAGGGCGGTCCAACAGCCCCAGCATTTT
TRBV14	NA	14	TRBJ1-6	NA	CASSQAQYNSPLHF	TGTGCCAGCAGCCAAGCGCAGTATAATTCACCCCTCCACTTT
TRBV7-8	NA	14	TRBJ2-5	NA	CASSFNRGVETQYF	TGTGCCAGCAGCTTTAATCGAGGGGTTGAGACCCAGTACTTC
TRBV6-4	many	14	TRBJ1-5	NA	CASSLHISNQPQHF	TGTGCCAGCAGCCTACACATAAGCAATCAGCCCCAGCATTTT
TRBV10-2	NA	15	TRBJ2-1	NA	CASRAVRGASVVQFF	TGCGCCAGCAGGGCTGTCCGGGGGGCCTCGGTAGTGCAGTTCTTC
TRBV5-6	NA	14	TRBJ2-1	TRBD2	CASRGTSGRAEQFF	TGTGCCAGCAGGGGGACTAGCGGGAGGGCCGAGCAGTTCTTC
TRBV15	NA	15	TRBJ1-5	NA	CATSRDLGDNQPQHF	TGTGCCACCAGCAGAGATCTAGGCGATAATCAGCCCCAGCATTTT